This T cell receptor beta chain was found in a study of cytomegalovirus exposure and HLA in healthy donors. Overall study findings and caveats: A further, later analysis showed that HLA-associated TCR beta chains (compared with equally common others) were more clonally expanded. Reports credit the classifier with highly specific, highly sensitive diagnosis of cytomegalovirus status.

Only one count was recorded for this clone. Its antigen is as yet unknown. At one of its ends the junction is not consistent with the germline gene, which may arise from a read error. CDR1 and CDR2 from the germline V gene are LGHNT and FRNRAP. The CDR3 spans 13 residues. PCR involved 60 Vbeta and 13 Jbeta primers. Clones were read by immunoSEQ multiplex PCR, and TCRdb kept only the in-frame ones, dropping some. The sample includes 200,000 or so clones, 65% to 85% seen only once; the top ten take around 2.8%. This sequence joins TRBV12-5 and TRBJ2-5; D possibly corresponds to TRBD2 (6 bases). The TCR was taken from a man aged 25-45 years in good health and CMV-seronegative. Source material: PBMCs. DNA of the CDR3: TGTGTTAGTGGTTTGGGGGGAGGAGAGACCCAGTACTTC. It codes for CVSGLGGGETQYF.